This T cell receptor (beta chain) was sequenced in a study of Graves' ophthalmopathy and Graves' hyperthyroidism. The sequenced template was RNA, covering the TCR beta CDR3 region. Scientists carried out first-round RT-PCR using HTBI primers and then a second-round multiplex PCR. Each CDR3 protein gets one entry after TCRdb re-called the multiplex PCR reads with MiXCR. The sample shows about 340,000 distinct CDR3 sequences, under 20% of them seen only once. Germline CDR1 is DFQATT and CDR2 is SNEGSKA (reference sequence). The CDR3 is 15 amino acids. Losses at the gene ends were 4 bases for V and 3 bases for J; bases not matched to a gene: 7. This clonotype was recorded at least ten times.

This receptor was obtained from an adult man with Graves' ophthalmopathy. The sample was peripheral blood. This rearrangement joins TRBV20-1 to TRBJ2-7; TRBD2 matches at 12 bases. CDR3: CSAIPSGRALYEQYF. CDR3 sequence (DNA): TGCAGTGCTATTCCTAGCGGGAGGGCCCTCTACGAGCAGTACTTC.